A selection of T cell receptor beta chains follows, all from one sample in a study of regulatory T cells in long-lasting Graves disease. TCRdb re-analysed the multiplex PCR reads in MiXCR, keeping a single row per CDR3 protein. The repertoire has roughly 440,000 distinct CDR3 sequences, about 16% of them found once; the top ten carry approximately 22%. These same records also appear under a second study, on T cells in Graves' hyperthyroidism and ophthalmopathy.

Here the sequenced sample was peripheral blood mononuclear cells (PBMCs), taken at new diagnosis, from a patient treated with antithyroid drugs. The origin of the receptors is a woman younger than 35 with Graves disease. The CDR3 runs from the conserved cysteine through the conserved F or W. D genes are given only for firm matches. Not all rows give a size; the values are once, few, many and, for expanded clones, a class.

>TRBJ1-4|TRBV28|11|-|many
CASSLFEKLFF
TGTGCCAGCAGTTTGTTTGAAAAACTGTTTTTT
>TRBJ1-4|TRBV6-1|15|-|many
CASSLSGTSNEKLFF
TGTGCCAGCAGCTTGAGCGGGACTAGTAATGAAAAACTGTTTTTT
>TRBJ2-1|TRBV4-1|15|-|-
CASSHTRAPYNEQFF
TGCGCCAGCAGCCACACACGAGCTCCTTACAATGAGCAGTTCTTC
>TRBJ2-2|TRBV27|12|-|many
CASSPMGGELFF
TGTGCCAGCAGTCCTATGGGTGGGGAGCTGTTTTTT
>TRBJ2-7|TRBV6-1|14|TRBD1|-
CASRFEGAFYEQYF
TGTGCCAGCAGGTTCGAGGGGGCGTTCTACGAGCAGTACTTC
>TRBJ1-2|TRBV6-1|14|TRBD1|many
CASKTTGESYGYTF
TGTGCCAGCAAAACGACAGGGGAGTCGTATGGCTACACCTTC
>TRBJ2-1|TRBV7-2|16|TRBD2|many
CASSLVLAGAQNEQFF
TGTGCCAGCAGCTTAGTCCTAGCGGGAGCACAGAATGAGCAGTTCTTC
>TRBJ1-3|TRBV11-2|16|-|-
CASSHYNRAHGNTIYF
TGTGCCAGCAGCCATTATAACAGAGCTCATGGAAACACCATATATTTT
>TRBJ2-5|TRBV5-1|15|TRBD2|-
CASSFTSGRQETQYF
TGCGCCAGCAGCTTTACTAGCGGGCGACAAGAGACCCAGTACTTC
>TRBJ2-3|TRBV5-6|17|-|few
CASSSKNRDTYTDMQYF
TGTGCCAGCAGCTCGAAGAACCGGGACACATACACAGATATGCAGTATTTT
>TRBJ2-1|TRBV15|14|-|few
CATSRDLRGYEQFF
TGTGCCACCAGCAGAGATCTTAGGGGTTATGAGCAGTTCTTC
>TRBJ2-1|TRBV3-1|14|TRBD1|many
CASSWTGAGNEQFF
TGTGCCAGCAGCTGGACAGGGGCGGGGAATGAGCAGTTCTTC
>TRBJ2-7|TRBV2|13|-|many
CASSGGASYEQYF
TGTGCCAGCAGTGGTGGGGCCTCCTACGAGCAGTACTTC
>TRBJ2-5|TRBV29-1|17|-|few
CSALFWTNGGFEETQYF
TGCAGCGCCCTCTTTTGGACAAATGGGGGTTTCGAAGAGACCCAGTACTTC
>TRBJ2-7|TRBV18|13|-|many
CASSPGPGYEQYF
TGTGCCAGCTCACCGGGACCGGGCTACGAGCAGTACTTC